This T cell receptor (beta chain) stems from a study of blood T cell repertoires in COVID-19. As processed by the authors: Researchers report that nucleated cell counts were estimated from reference gene primer amplification. Profiled with immunoSEQ multiplex PCR; TCRdb holds only in-frame clones, not every one. V and J calls and clone size are copied from that table; D and trimming were computed from the DNA. The repertoire holds roughly 150,000 clones, 80% to 90% seen once, with around 15% in the top ten. V was pared by 5 bases and J by 5 bases, with 10 bases of the junction left unmatched. In germline, CDR1 is MDHEN, CDR2 SYDVKM. The CDR3 length is 15 residues.

The rearrangement uses TRBV28 and TRBJ1-1, with TRBD1 matching over 8 bases. The sequence was obtained from a woman aged 35 to 49 with acute or convalescent COVID-19. Sequenced: peripheral blood. The CDR3 DNA reads as TGTGCCAGCAGTCCCTCCGGGACAGGAAGGACTGAAGCTTTCTTT. It encodes CASSPSGTGRTEAFF.